The 26 T cell receptor beta chains reported below all come from one sample, sequenced in a study of T cell responses to AZD1222 COVID-19 vaccine. Libraries were prepared by immunoSEQ multiplex PCR; TCRdb keeps only in-frame clonotypes and omits some of them. The sample contains roughly 150,000 clones, 80% to 95% of which appear only once. Sequenced material: peripheral blood, taken on day 0 of AZD1222 vaccination. All receptors derive from an adult in good health.

This rearrangement joins TRBV4-3 to TRBJ1-1; unclear D gene. Looked up from germline, CDR1 is LGHNA and CDR2 is YSLEER. This CDR3 spans 15 amino acids. Trimming shortened V by 0 bases and J by 7 bases, and 15 bases separated the two germline ends. This CDR3 is CASSQDRRETGEAFF. CDR3 sequence (DNA): TGCGCCAGCAGCCAAGATAGGAGGGAAACCGGTGAAGCTTTCTTT.

The chain carries TRBV3-1 (or the pseudogene TRBV3-2) and TRBJ1-6; no reliable D call. This CDR3 has 12 residues. The V and J ends lost 4 bases and 14 bases respectively, with 12 bases between them. Germline V gives CDR1 LGHDT, CDR2 YNNKEL (reference sequence). The chain's CDR3 is CASSLTTSALHF. CDR3 bases: TGTGCCAGCAGCCTTACGACTTCGGCCCTCCACTTT.

The chain employs TRBV30 and TRBJ2-1, with 7 bases identical to TRBD2. From germline, CDR1 is GTSNPN and CDR2 SVGIG (reference sequence). V shed 8 bases and J 8 bases; nucleotides not matched to a gene: 3. The CDR3 is 10 residues long. Here the CDR3 reads CAGRGDEQFF. In nucleotides, the CDR3 is TGTGCCGGACGGGGGGATGAGCAGTTCTTC.

The chain combines TRBV10-3 with TRBJ2-2; 7 bases align to TRBD1. The germline V gene encodes CDR1 ENHRY and CDR2 SYGVKD. After removal of 8 bases from V and 4 bases from J, the junction contained 7 bases not matched to a gene. The CDR3 spans 14 residues. The DNA for the CDR3 is TGTGCCATCGACCCGACAGGGTCCACCGGGGAGCTGTTTTTT. It yields the protein CAIDPTGSTGELFF.

V and J are TRBV7-9 and TRBJ1-6, with 10 bases aligning to TRBD1. The junction had 4 bases not matched to a gene; V was cut back by 5 bases and J by 3 bases. The germline V gene has CDR1 SEHNR and CDR2 FQNEAQ (reference sequence). The CDR3 sequence is 16 residues long. CDR3 amino acids: CASSTRDRGYNSPLHF. The CDR3 coding sequence is TGTGCCAGCAGCACCCGGGACAGGGGCTATAATTCACCCCTCCACTTT. Combining the CDR3 with reference TRBV7-9 and TRBJ1-6 gives the whole variable domain DTGVSQNPRHKITKRGQNVTFRCDPISEHNRLYWYRQTLGQGPEFLTYFQNEAQLEKSRLLSDRFSAERPKGSFSTLEIQRTEQGDSAMYLCASSTRDRGYNSPLHFGNGTRLTVT.

The CDR3 sequence is CASSRGLAGGQDTQYF. The DNA for the CDR3 is TGCGCCAGCAGCCGAGGCCTAGCGGGGGGGCAAGATACGCAGTATTTT. The V and J genes are TRBV4-1 and TRBJ2-3; 12 bases fit TRBD2. V lost 4 bases to trimming and J lost 5 bases; unmatched junction nucleotides: 7. Per germline, CDR1 MGHRA and CDR2 YSYEKL. CDR3 length equals 16 residues.

The V gene is TRBV9, the J gene TRBJ2-5, with D perhaps being TRBD1 or TRBD2 (5 bases each). Germline CDR1 reads SGDLS; CDR2 reads YYNGEE. The CDR3 runs to 16 residues. V lost 0 bases to trimming and J lost 5 bases, with 17 bases between them. Written as DNA, the CDR3 is TGTGCCAGCAGCGTAGGGGGGAGTCTAGGGGAGGAGACCCAGTACTTC. The encoded protein is CASSVGGSLGEETQYF.

The genes are TRBV4-2 and TRBJ1-2; no reliable D call. The CDR3 has 14 residues. V gave up 4 bases and J gave up 3 bases, with 12 bases separating them. Germline-derived CDR1 and CDR2 are LGHNA and YNFKEQ. This CDR3 is CASSPKLKDYGYTF. The DNA for the CDR3 is TGTGCCAGCAGCCCGAAGCTAAAGGACTATGGCTACACCTTC.

V is TRBV7-9 and J is TRBJ1-4, with TRBD1 as a possible D gene (5 bases). V dropped 1 base and J dropped 3 bases, with 9 bases sitting between them. The germline V gene encodes CDR1 SEHNR and CDR2 FQNEAQ (reference sequence). The CDR3 is 15 residues long. The CDR3 reads CASSLVGGANEKLFF. The CDR3 DNA is TGTGCCAGCAGCTTAGTTGGGGGAGCTAATGAAAAACTGTTTTTT. The full variable domain, completed using reference TRBV7-9 and TRBJ1-4, is DTGVSQNPRHKITKRGQNVTFRCDPISEHNRLYWYRQTLGQGPEFLTYFQNEAQLEKSRLLSDRFSAERPKGSFSTLEIQRTEQGDSAMYLCASSLVGGANEKLFFGSGTQLSVL.

The J gene is TRBJ1-1, the V gene TRBV23-1; D gene uncertain. TRBV23-1 has ORF status, its function being uncertain. The CDR3 covers 18 residues. The V and J ends lost 2 bases and 0 bases respectively, with 19 bases between them. CDR3 sequence (DNA): TGCGCCAGCAGTCAACTGCTTGCAACCTACGCCCTGAACACTGAAGCTTTCTTT. Amino acids: CASSQLLATYALNTEAFF.

The chain joins TRBV18 to TRBJ1-4; D ambiguous. V was clipped by 4 bases and J by 5 bases, with 2 bases between them. CDR1 is KGHSH, CDR2 LQKENI, per germline. CDR3 length: 11 residues. The CDR3 loop reads CASSLNEKLFF. The CDR3 DNA follows: TGTGCCAGCTCACTAAATGAAAAACTGTTTTTT.

The rearrangement uses TRBV5-1 and TRBJ2-3, with a tentative D call TRBD2 (6 bases). The CDR3 runs 14 residues. CDR1 and CDR2 (germline): SGHRS, YFSETQ. The germline V and J ends were trimmed by 2 bases and 5 bases, with 12 bases remaining between them. As DNA, the CDR3 is TGCGCCAGCAGCTTCGGAGGGGCTGAAGATACGCAGTATTTT. Protein product: CASSFGGAEDTQYF. The full variable domain, its missing parts supplied by reference TRBV5-1 and TRBJ2-3, is KAGVTQTPRYLIKTRGQQVTLSCSPISGHRSVSWYQQTPGQGLQFLFEYFSETQRNKGNFPGRFSGRQFSNSRSEMNVSTLELGDSALYLCASSFGGAEDTQYFGPGTRLTVL.

This clone showed up just once. The chain couples TRBV18 to TRBJ2-7; D is undetermined. CDR1 is KGHSH, CDR2 LQKENI, per germline. CDR3 size: 13 residues. Trimming removed 6 bases at V and 5 bases at J, with 14 bases between. The CDR3 loop reads CASSPHTDHEQYF. The CDR3 region has the DNA TGTGCCAGCTCTCCTCACACCGACCACGAGCAGTACTTC. Complete variable domain (other parts from reference TRBV18 and TRBJ2-7): NAGVMQNPRHLVRRRGQEARLRCSPMKGHSHVYWYRQLPEEGLKFMVYLQKENIIDESGMPKERFSAEFPKEGPSILRIQQVVRGDSAAYFCASSPHTDHEQYFGPGTRLTVT.

This clone was detected only once. The chain recombines TRBV7-3 with TRBJ2-3; 10 positions match TRBD2. V lost 2 bases, J lost 1 base, and 0 bases stayed unmatched. CDR1 and CDR2 from the germline V gene are SGHTA and FQGTGA. The CDR3 extends over 15 amino acids. The CDR3 is CASSLLAGGTDTQYF. In DNA form, the CDR3 reads TGTGCCAGCAGCTTACTAGCGGGAGGCACAGATACGCAGTATTTT.

The chain joins TRBV27 to TRBJ2-2, with 8 bases that match TRBD2. CDR3 size: 14 residues. Germline V lookup: CDR1 MNHEY, CDR2 SMNVEV (reference sequence). J was trimmed by 4 bases and V by 6 bases; bases with no gene match: 4. CDR3 in DNA: TGTGCCAGCAGGTCGGGACTAGTCACCGGGGAGCTGTTTTTT. Its translation: CASRSGLVTGELFF.

The V gene is TRBV2, the J gene TRBJ1-4; perhaps TRBD1 as D (6 bases). Per germline, CDR1 SNHLY and CDR2 FYNNEI. Trimming cost V 1 base and J 7 bases, with 13 bases left between them. The CDR3 is made up of 15 amino acids. CDR3 bases: TGTGCCAGCAGTGAAGAGGGGGGGGTCGGTGAAAAACTGTTTTTT. Its translation is CASSEEGGVGEKLFF.

The V call is TRBV5-4, the J call TRBJ1-5; D unclear. CDR1 is SGHNT and CDR2 is YYREEE in the germline V gene (reference sequence). Trimming pared 3 bases from V and 0 bases from J, leaving 7 bases between. CDR3 length: 14 amino acids. CDR3 coding DNA: TGTGCCAGCAGCTCTCGGGATAGCAATCAGCCCCAGCATTTT. Protein: CASSSRDSNQPQHF.

The chain carries TRBV6-2 or TRBV6-3 and TRBJ1-1; a weak D match, TRBD1 (6 bases). The CDR3 sequence is 17 residues long. Germline V lookup: CDR1 MNHEY, CDR2 SVGEGT. The ends were cut back, 5 bases at V and 1 base at J, with 20 bases in the middle. CDR3 region: CASSRRGGRQTNTEAFF. The CDR3 bases are TGTGCCAGCAGTAGGAGGGGGGGGCGTCAAACGAACACTGAAGCTTTCTTT.

The V gene is TRBV5-1, the J gene TRBJ1-2; TRBD1 agrees at 9 bases. The CDR3 spans 14 residues. Per the germline V gene, CDR1 is SGHRS and CDR2 is YFSETQ. V shed 3 bases, J shed 4 bases, and the junction held 4 bases outside the gene matches. The CDR3 bases are TGCGCCAGCAGCTGGGACAGGGTGGGCTATGGCTACACCTTC. Protein sequence: CASSWDRVGYGYTF. The full variable domain, rest sourced from reference TRBV5-1 and TRBJ1-2, is KAGVTQTPRYLIKTRGQQVTLSCSPISGHRSVSWYQQTPGQGLQFLFEYFSETQRNKGNFPGRFSGRQFSNSRSEMNVSTLELGDSALYLCASSWDRVGYGYTFGSGTRLTVV.

V gene TRBV9 combines with J gene TRBJ1-6; 7 nucleotides line up with TRBD1. V lost 4 bases, J lost 7 bases, and 8 bases stayed unmatched. The CDR3 length is 15 residues. Per the germline V gene, CDR1 is SGDLS and CDR2 is YYNGEE. This CDR3 is CASSSHRGRNSPLHF. As DNA, the CDR3 is TGTGCCAGCAGCTCCCACAGGGGCCGAAATTCACCCCTCCACTTT.

V usage is TRBV6-5 and J usage is TRBJ1-5; D is perhaps TRBD1 (6 bases). The ends were cut back, 5 bases at V and 7 bases at J, with 12 bases in the middle. Per the germline V gene, CDR1 is MNHEY and CDR2 is SVGAGI. The CDR3 is 13 residues long. The CDR3, as DNA: TGTGCCAGCAGTCAACAGGGTGGACAGCCCCAGCATTTT. Translation: CASSQQGGQPQHF.

The chain recombines TRBV6-5 with TRBJ1-4; TRBD1 agrees at 10 bases. The CDR3 consists of 14 residues. Per germline, CDR1 MNHEY and CDR2 SVGAGI. V lost 4 bases and J lost 8; bases outside the gene matches: 4. As DNA, the CDR3 is TGTGCCAGCAGTTTGGACAGGGGGAAGGAAAAACTGTTTTTT. Translating it yields CASSLDRGKEKLFF.

The V and J genes are TRBV27 and TRBJ1-6; D gene uncertain. The CDR3 covers 13 residues. V was shortened by 5 bases and J by 11 bases, with 13 bases between the two germline ends. Germline V lookup: CDR1 MNHEY, CDR2 SMNVEV (reference sequence). CDR3 in DNA: TGTGCCAGCAGTCTGAATTTACAGCCACCCCTCCACTTT. It is translated as CASSLNLQPPLHF.

Written as DNA, the CDR3 is TGCGCCAGCAGCCAAGTAGCCTTCGGGAGCAAAAACATTCAGTACTTC. Encoded protein: CASSQVAFGSKNIQYF. V gene TRBV4-3 combines with J gene TRBJ2-4; possible D gene TRBD2, 6 bases. Germline V gene data show CDR1 as LGHNA and CDR2 as YSLEER. The V gene lost 1 base and the J gene lost 3 bases, with 13 bases spanning the gap. The CDR3 is 16 residues long.

The chain has TRBV19 and TRBJ1-1, with no clear D. The CDR3 runs 12 residues. Trimming removed 3 bases from V and 7 bases from J, with 9 bases in between. Looked up from germline, CDR1 is LNHDA and CDR2 is SQIVND (reference sequence). The CDR3 loop reads CASSIPRREAFF. CDR3 DNA sequence: TGTGCCAGTAGTATCCCCCGCCGTGAAGCTTTCTTT. Complete variable domain (other parts from reference TRBV19 and TRBJ1-1): DGGITQSPKYLFRKEGQNVTLSCEQNLNHDAMYWYRQDPGQGLRLIYYSQIVNDFQKGDIAEGYSVSREKKESFPLTVTSAQKNPTAFYLCASSIPRREAFFGQGTRLTVV.

The CDR3 sequence is CASNGQGDQPQHF. CDR3 bases: TGTGCCAGCAATGGACAGGGAGATCAGCCCCAGCATTTT. The chain combines TRBV6-5 with TRBJ1-5; 8 nucleotides agree with TRBD1. J gave up 5 bases and V 7 bases, and 4 bases lay outside the gene matches. This CDR3 contains 13 residues. The germline CDR1 and CDR2 sequences are MNHEY and SVGAGI.